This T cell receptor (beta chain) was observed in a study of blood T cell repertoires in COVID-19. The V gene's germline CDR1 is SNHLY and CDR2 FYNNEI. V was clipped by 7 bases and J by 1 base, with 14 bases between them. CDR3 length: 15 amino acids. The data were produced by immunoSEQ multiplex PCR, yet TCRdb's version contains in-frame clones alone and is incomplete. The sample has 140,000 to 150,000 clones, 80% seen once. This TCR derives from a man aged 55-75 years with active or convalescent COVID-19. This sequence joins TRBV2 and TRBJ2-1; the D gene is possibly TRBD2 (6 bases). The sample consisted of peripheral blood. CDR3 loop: CASNSEGYSYNEQFF. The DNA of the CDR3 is TGTGCCAGCAACTCGGAGGGGTATTCCTACAATGAGCAGTTCTTC.